Below are 21 T cell receptor beta chains sequenced from a single sample in a study of OX40 agonist ivuxolimab in advanced cancers. Generated by immunoSEQ multiplex PCR, the TCRdb table keeps only in-frame clones and is missing some. The sample includes 50,000 or so clones, roughly 85% seen only once; the top ten take roughly 8.6%. This material consisted of CD4+ or CD8+ T cells sorted from blood, taken in a trial of the OX40 agonist ivuxolimab. Receptor source: an adult with an advanced solid tumor such as melanoma, head and neck, liver or kidney cancer.

The chain combines TRBV11-3 with TRBJ2-2, with D hard to call. Trimming left V 5 bases short and J 3 bases short, with 4 bases between. CDR1 and CDR2 from the germline V gene are SGHNT and YENEEA. The CDR3 runs to 12 residues. CDR3 bases: TGTGCCAGCAGCCCTCACACCGGGGAGCTGTTTTTT. The encoded protein is CASSPHTGELFF. Together with reference TRBV11-3 and TRBJ2-2, the CDR3 gives the full variable domain: EAGVVQSPRYKIIEKKQPVAFWCNPISGHNTLYWYLQNLGQGPELLIRYENEEAVDDSQLPKDRFSAERLKGVDSTLKIQPAELGDSAVYLCASSPHTGELFFGEGSRLTVL.

The chain uses TRBV14 and TRBJ2-5; D gene uncertain. V lost 2 bases and J lost 0, with 4 bases in between. The CDR3 is 13 residues long. CDR1 is SGHDN and CDR2 is FVKESK in the germline V gene. The CDR3 loop is CASSQWNQETQYF. The CDR3 DNA reads TGTGCCAGCAGCCAATGGAACCAAGAGACCCAGTACTTC.

This clone was observed once. At one end the junction does not follow the germline gene, possibly because of a read error. The chain joins TRBV19 to TRBJ2-1; maybe TRBD2 (6 bases). Germline values: CDR1 LNHDA, CDR2 SQIVND (reference sequence). CDR3 size: 13 residues. The CDR3 bases are TGTGCCAGTAGTACCGACCCGGAGGCCGCGGGGATCTTC. It is translated as CASSTDPEAAGIF.

This rearrangement joins TRBV20-1 to TRBJ2-1; no clear D gene. V was shortened by 7 bases and J by 7 bases, with 11 bases between the two germline ends. This CDR3 is built from 11 residues. The germline CDR1 and CDR2 sequences are DFQATT and SNEGSKA (reference sequence). The DNA of the CDR3 is TGCAGTGTCTCGTCTCTGAATGAGCAGTTCTTC. It is translated as CSVSSLNEQFF.

The chain combines TRBV7-2 with TRBJ1-2; tentative D call: TRBD1 (5 bases). In germline, CDR1 is SGHTA, CDR2 FQGNSA. The CDR3 is 13 amino acids. V was trimmed by 5 bases and J by 4 bases, leaving 11 bases between them. CDR3 DNA: TGTGCCAGCAGCCTGGGCGGGACCTATGGCTACACCTTC. This encodes CASSLGGTYGYTF.

The rearrangement uses TRBV4-1 and TRBJ1-1; 7 nucleotides match TRBD1. The CDR3 has 17 amino acids. Losses at the gene ends were 4 bases for V and 4 bases for J; bases not matched to a gene: 15. CDR1 and CDR2 from the germline V gene are MGHRA and YSYEKL. The CDR3 DNA follows: TGCGCCAGCAGCCGGGACAGACAGGGCATAAGGCTCACTGAAGCTTTCTTT. This translates into CASSRDRQGIRLTEAFF.

This clone has a single count. The rearrangement links TRBV6-5 to TRBJ2-6; D uncertain. Trimming left V 4 bases short and J 0 bases short, with 7 bases between. The CDR3 contains 15 residues. Germline CDR1 is MNHEY and CDR2 is SVGAGI. The DNA for the CDR3 is TGTGCCAGCAGTTCCTTATCCTCTGGGGCCAACGTCCTGACTTTC. Encoded protein: CASSSLSSGANVLTF.

The genes are TRBV2 and TRBJ2-3; D remains ambiguous. Germline values: CDR1 SNHLY, CDR2 FYNNEI. This CDR3 spans 12 amino acids. Trimming removed 1 base from V and 4 bases from J, with 3 bases in between. CDR3 DNA sequence: TGTGCCAGCAGTGAAGAACCAGATACGCAGTATTTT. This translates into CASSEEPDTQYF.

This clone has only a few counts. The chain has TRBV27 and TRBJ1-1, with D perhaps TRBD1 (6 bases). The CDR3 spans 12 residues. Germline V gene lookup returns CDR1 MNHEY and CDR2 SMNVEV (reference sequence). Trimming shortened V by 11 bases and J by 6 bases, and 16 bases separated the two germline ends. Here the CDR3 DNA reads TGTGCCGTAGGGGGGGGAGCCCCTGAAGCTTTCTTT. Its translation is CAVGGGAPEAFF.

This clone was detected only once. The chain recombines TRBV7-9 with TRBJ1-1; TRBD1 is a possible D gene (5 bases). Trimming cost V 4 bases and J 1 base, with 16 bases left between them. This CDR3 comprises 16 residues. Per germline, CDR1 SEHNR and CDR2 FQNEAQ (reference sequence). CDR3 in DNA: TGTGCCAGCAGCTCGTATACCCTTAGGGGGAACACTGAAGCTTTCTTT. This gives the protein CASSSYTLRGNTEAFF. Full variable domain (missing parts from reference TRBV7-9 and TRBJ1-1): DTGVSQNPRHKITKRGQNVTFRCDPISEHNRLYWYRQTLGQGPEFLTYFQNEAQLEKSRLLSDRFSAERPKGSFSTLEIQRTEQGDSAMYLCASSSYTLRGNTEAFFGQGTRLTVV.

This rearrangement joins TRBV10-1 to TRBJ2-1; tentative D call: TRBD2 (6 bases). Germline CDR1 reads WNHNN; CDR2 reads SYGVQD (reference sequence). The V and J ends lost 0 bases and 4 bases respectively, with 10 bases between them. The CDR3 length is 15 residues. The CDR3 DNA sequence: TGCGCCAGCAGTGAGTCCGGGAGAGGGTACAATGAGCAGTTCTTC. Protein product: CASSESGRGYNEQFF.

The chain uses TRBV6-6 and TRBJ1-3; 8 nucleotides agree with TRBD1. Germline CDR1 MNHNY, CDR2 SVGAGI (reference sequence). Unmatched junction bases numbered 9, after V lost 2 bases and J lost 6 bases. The CDR3 length is 16 residues. The DNA of the CDR3 is TGTGCCAGCAGTTACGAATCCCCAGGGGGCCAAAACACCATATATTTT. Translated: CASSYESPGGQNTIYF.

V gene TRBV2 combines with J gene TRBJ2-1, with 8 bases lining up with TRBD2. The CDR3 has 14 amino acids. With V trimmed by 11 bases and J by 0 bases, 6 bases remained unmatched. CDR1 is SNHLY, CDR2 FYNNEI, per germline. CDR3 nucleotide sequence: TGTGCCGGCGTAGCGGGAAACTCCTACAATGAGCAGTTCTTC. Its protein product is CAGVAGNSYNEQFF.

In its sample, this clone was seen once. The chain is built from TRBV19 and TRBJ2-1; the match to TRBD2 covers 10 bases. CDR3 length: 14 amino acids. In germline, CDR1 is LNHDA, CDR2 SQIVND (reference sequence). V shed 6 bases, J shed 4 bases, and the junction held 3 bases outside the gene matches. The CDR3 region has the DNA TGTGCCAGTAGCCTAGCGGGGGTATACAATGAGCAGTTCTTC. Residues: CASSLAGVYNEQFF.

This chain connects TRBV5-1 to TRBJ1-1; D may be TRBD1 (5 bases). In germline, CDR1 is SGHRS, CDR2 YFSETQ. Trimming took 4 bases from V and 0 from J, leaving 10 bases between them. The CDR3 runs 14 residues. The DNA of the CDR3 is TGCGCCAGCAGCCCCCAGGGTATGAACACTGAAGCTTTCTTT. It encodes CASSPQGMNTEAFF.

The chain is built from TRBV7-2 and TRBJ1-6, with D maybe TRBD1 (5 bases). Germline V gene data show CDR1 as SGHTA and CDR2 as FQGNSA. Trimming left V 5 bases short and J 10 bases short, with 15 bases between. CDR3 length equals 14 residues. CDR3 loop: CASSQGRLESPLHF. The CDR3 DNA sequence: TGTGCCAGCAGCCAGGGACGTTTGGAATCACCCCTCCACTTT.

This clone was observed a handful of times. The genes are TRBV27 and TRBJ1-3; D gene ambiguous. The germline V gene encodes CDR1 MNHEY and CDR2 SMNVEV (reference sequence). V shed 5 bases and J shed 2 bases, with 4 bases lying between them. There are 12 residues in the CDR3. In DNA form, the CDR3 reads TGTGCCAGCAGTCCCCCTGGAAACACCATATATTTT. Translating gives CASSPPGNTIYF.

The chain recombines TRBV29-1 with TRBJ1-1; D gene unclear. This CDR3 comprises 13 residues. In germline, CDR1 is SQVTM, CDR2 ANQGSEA. The V end was cut by 1 base, the J end by 1 base, with 7 bases between. The CDR3 nucleotides are TGCAGCGTTGAAGTGCTGCGGAACACTGAAGCTTTCTTT. Amino acid sequence: CSVEVLRNTEAFF. Combining the CDR3 with reference TRBV29-1 and TRBJ1-1 gives the whole variable domain SAVISQKPSRDICQRGTSLTIQCQVDSQVTMMFWYRQQPGQSLTLIATANQGSEATYESGFVIDKFPISRPNLTFSTLTVSNMSPEDSSIYLCSVEVLRNTEAFFGQGTRLTVV.

V gene TRBV10-3 combines with J gene TRBJ1-2; TRBD1 might be the D (6 bases). The V end lost 3 bases, the J end lost 6 bases, and 11 bases lay between the germline ends. The CDR3 contains 13 residues. The germline CDR1 and CDR2 sequences are ENHRY and SYGVKD. The CDR3 sequence is CAISEHRADGYTF. The CDR3 coding sequence is TGTGCCATCAGTGAACACAGGGCGGATGGCTACACCTTC.

The chain uses TRBV25-1 and TRBJ2-1, with D possibly TRBD2 on 6 matching bases. Germline V gene sequence: CDR1 MGHDK, CDR2 SYGVNS. The CDR3 consists of 16 residues. V gave up 3 bases and J gave up 1 base, with 13 bases separating them. CDR3 sequence reads: CASSEFGTLSYNEQFF. CDR3 coding DNA: TGTGCCAGCAGTGAGTTCGGGACTTTATCCTACAATGAGCAGTTCTTC.

The chain carries TRBV12-1 and TRBJ2-2; the D segment call TRBD2 is taken from the table without a DNA check. TRBV12-1 counts as a pseudogene. There are 15 residues in the CDR3. CDR3 sequence: CASSFGLADTGELFF. The DNA of the CDR3 is TGTGCCAGCAGCTTTGGCCTAGCGGACACCGGGGAGCTGTTTTTT.